This TCR beta chain was captured by sequencing in a study of cytomegalovirus exposure and HLA in healthy donors. Notes on the study in general: Later analysis identified a missense DCLRE1C variant that was linked to TCR beta V- and J-gene trimming.

Vbeta (60) and Jbeta (13) primers were used in the PCR. TCRdb's copy holds only in-frame clones and misses some; the assay was immunoSEQ multiplex PCR. There are about 78,000 clones in the sample; roughly 64% occur only once, and around 5.8% lies in the top ten. In the case of this clone: Antigen unknown.

This CDR3 has 14 residues. Germline V gene data show CDR1 as SGHRS and CDR2 as YFSETQ. The V end was cut by 1 base, the J end by 7 bases, with 14 bases between. This rearrangement joins TRBV5-1 to TRBJ1-1; a possible D gene is TRBD1 (5 bases). The sample consisted of PBMCs. The sequence came from a man aged 25 to 40 in good health and CMV-seropositive. CDR3 DNA sequence: TGCGCCAGCAGCTTGATGTTCGGGGGTGGTGAAGCTTTCTTT. Its translation is CASSLMFGGGEAFF.